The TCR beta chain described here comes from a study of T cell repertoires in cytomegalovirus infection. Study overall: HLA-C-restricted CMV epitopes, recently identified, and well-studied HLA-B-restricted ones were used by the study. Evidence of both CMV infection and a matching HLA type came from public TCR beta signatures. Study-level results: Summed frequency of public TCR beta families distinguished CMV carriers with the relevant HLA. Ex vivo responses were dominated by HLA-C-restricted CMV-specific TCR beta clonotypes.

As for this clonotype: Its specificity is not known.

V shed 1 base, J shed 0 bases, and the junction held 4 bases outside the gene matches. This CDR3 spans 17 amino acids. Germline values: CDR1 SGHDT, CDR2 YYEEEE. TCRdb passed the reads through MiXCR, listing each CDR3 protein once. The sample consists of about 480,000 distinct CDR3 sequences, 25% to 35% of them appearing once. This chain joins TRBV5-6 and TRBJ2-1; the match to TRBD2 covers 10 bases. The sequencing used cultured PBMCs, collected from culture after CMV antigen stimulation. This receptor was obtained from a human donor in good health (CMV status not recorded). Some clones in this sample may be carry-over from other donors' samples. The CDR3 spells CASSLLASGGSYNEQFF. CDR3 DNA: TGTGCCAGCAGCTTGTTGGCTAGCGGGGGCTCCTACAATGAGCAGTTCTTC.